The clone carrying this T cell receptor (beta chain) was detected only once. Its antigen is currently unknown. Clones were sequenced by immunoSEQ multiplex PCR, and TCRdb holds only the in-frame ones, with some missing. In the table there are more than 10,000 clones, approximately 80% of which are singletons. On cycle 4 day 1 and cycle 7 day 1, as well as at baseline, blood was sampled. V shed 2 bases and J shed 3 bases, with 11 bases lying between them. The germline V gene has CDR1 GTSNPN and CDR2 SVGIG (reference sequence). This CDR3 comprises 13 residues. The sample originates from a study of OX40 agonist ivuxolimab in advanced cancers. About the research overall: Prior checkpoint blockade (anti-PD-1, anti-PD-L1 or anti-CTLA-4) was permitted; around 39% had it.

Whole-study findings and limits: Nonresponders included some who also had low normalized T-cell clonal expansion. Clonal expansion by week 6 occurred in CD4+ and CD8+ blood T cells (at 0.1 to 3.0 mg/kg).

This specimen consisted of CD4+ or CD8+ T cells sorted from blood, obtained in a trial of the OX40 agonist ivuxolimab. The receptor was isolated from an adult with an advanced solid tumor such as melanoma, head and neck, liver or kidney cancer. The J gene is TRBJ2-7, the V gene TRBV30, with a weak D call TRBD1 (6 bases). CDR3 DNA sequence: TGTGCCTGGAGTTCAGGGGCGGGCTACGAGCAGTACTTC. Protein product: CAWSSGAGYEQYF. The whole variable domain, remainder taken from reference TRBV30 and TRBJ2-7, is SQTIHQWPATLVQPVGSPLSLECTVEGTSNPNLYWYRQAAGRGLQLLFYSVGIGQISSEVPQNLSASRPQDRQFILSSKKLLLSDSGFYLCAWSSGAGYEQYFGPGTRLTVT.